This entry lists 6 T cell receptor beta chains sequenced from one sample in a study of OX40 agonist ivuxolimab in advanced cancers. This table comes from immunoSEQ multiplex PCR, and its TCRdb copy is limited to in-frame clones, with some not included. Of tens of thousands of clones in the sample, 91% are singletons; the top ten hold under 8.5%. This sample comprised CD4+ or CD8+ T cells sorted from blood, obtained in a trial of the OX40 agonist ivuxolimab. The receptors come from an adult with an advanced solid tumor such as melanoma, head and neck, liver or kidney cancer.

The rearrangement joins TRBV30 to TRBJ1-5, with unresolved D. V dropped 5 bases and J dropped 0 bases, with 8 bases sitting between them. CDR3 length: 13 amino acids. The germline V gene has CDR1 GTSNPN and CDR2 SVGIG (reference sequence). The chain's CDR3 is CAWGTDSNQPQHF. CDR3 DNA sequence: TGTGCCTGGGGCACAGATAGCAATCAGCCCCAGCATTTT.

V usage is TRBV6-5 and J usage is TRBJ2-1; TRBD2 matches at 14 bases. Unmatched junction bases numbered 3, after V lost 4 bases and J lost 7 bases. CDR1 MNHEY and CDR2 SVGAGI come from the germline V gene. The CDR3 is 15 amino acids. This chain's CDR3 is CASSWGLAGDNEQFF. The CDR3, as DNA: TGTGCCAGCAGTTGGGGACTAGCGGGGGATAATGAGCAGTTCTTC.

CDR3 residues: CAWSETDEQFF. CDR3 sequence (DNA): TGTGCCTGGAGTGAGACGGATGAGCAGTTCTTC. The V gene is TRBV30, the J gene TRBJ2-1; the D is unclear. Germline V gene data show CDR1 as GTSNPN and CDR2 as SVGIG (reference sequence). V lost 1 base, J lost 8 bases, and 6 bases lay in between. The CDR3 length is 11 residues. The whole variable domain, remainder taken from reference TRBV30 and TRBJ2-1, is SQTIHQWPATLVQPVGSPLSLECTVEGTSNPNLYWYRQAAGRGLQLLFYSVGIGQISSEVPQNLSASRPQDRQFILSSKKLLLSDSGFYLCAWSETDEQFFGPGTRLTVL.

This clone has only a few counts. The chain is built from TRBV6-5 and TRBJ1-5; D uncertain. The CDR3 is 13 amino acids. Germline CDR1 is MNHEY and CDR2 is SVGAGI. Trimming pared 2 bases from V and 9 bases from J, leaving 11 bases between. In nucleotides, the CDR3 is TGTGCCAGCAGTTACGCAGAAGGAGGGCCCCAGCATTTT. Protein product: CASSYAEGGPQHF.

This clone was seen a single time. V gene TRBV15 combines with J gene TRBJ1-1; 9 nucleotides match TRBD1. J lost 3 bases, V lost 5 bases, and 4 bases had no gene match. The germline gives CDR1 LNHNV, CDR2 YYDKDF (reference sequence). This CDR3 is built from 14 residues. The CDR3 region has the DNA TGTGCCACCAGCCGGGACAGGGTGGACACTGAAGCTTTCTTT. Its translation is CATSRDRVDTEAFF.

The CDR3 protein is CASHKQDWDYEQYV. The CDR3 nucleotides read TGTGCCAGCCACAAACAGGACTGGGATTACGAGCAGTACGTC. The chain joins TRBV25-1 to TRBJ2-7; perhaps D is TRBD1 or TRBD2 (5 bases each). V lost 8 bases, J lost 4 bases, and 18 bases lay in between. This CDR3 has 14 amino acids. Germline V gene lookup returns CDR1 MGHDK and CDR2 SYGVNS.